This TCR beta chain comes out of a study of T cells in localized non-small cell lung cancer. Study-level findings and limits: Uninvolved adjacent lung showed peak T cell clonality, exceeding tumor. Longer overall survival was linked to higher blood T cell density.

With respect to this clone: Its specificity is not known.

The V end was cut by 1 base, the J end by 1 base, with 7 bases between. The CDR3 runs to 14 residues. CDR1 is LNHDA and CDR2 is SQIVND in the germline V gene (reference sequence). TCRdb keeps only in-frame clones here, not all; method: immunoSEQ multiplex PCR. The sample lists roughly 1,600 clones, roughly 35% occurring once. The sample was lung tumor tissue, taken before any cancer treatment. The sequence was obtained from a male donor aged 60 or older with stage III squamous cell lung carcinoma. The rearrangement joins TRBV19 to TRBJ1-1; D not resolved. The CDR3 DNA sequence: TGTGCCAGTAGTATAGGGACGGCGAACACTGAAGCTTTCTTT. The encoded protein is CASSIGTANTEAFF.